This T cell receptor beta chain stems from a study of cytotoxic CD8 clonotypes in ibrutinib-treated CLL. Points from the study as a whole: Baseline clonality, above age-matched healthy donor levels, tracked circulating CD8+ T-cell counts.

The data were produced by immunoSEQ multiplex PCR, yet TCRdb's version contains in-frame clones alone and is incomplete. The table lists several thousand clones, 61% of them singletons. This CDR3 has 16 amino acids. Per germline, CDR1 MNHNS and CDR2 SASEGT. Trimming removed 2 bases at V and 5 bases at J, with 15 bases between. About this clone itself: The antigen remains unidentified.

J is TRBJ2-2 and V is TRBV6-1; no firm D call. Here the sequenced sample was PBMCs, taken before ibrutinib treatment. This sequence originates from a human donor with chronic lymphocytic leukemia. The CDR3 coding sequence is TGTGCCAGCAGTGAACCTTATGCCCAGAGTACCGGGGAGCTGTTTTTT. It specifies CASSEPYAQSTGELFF.